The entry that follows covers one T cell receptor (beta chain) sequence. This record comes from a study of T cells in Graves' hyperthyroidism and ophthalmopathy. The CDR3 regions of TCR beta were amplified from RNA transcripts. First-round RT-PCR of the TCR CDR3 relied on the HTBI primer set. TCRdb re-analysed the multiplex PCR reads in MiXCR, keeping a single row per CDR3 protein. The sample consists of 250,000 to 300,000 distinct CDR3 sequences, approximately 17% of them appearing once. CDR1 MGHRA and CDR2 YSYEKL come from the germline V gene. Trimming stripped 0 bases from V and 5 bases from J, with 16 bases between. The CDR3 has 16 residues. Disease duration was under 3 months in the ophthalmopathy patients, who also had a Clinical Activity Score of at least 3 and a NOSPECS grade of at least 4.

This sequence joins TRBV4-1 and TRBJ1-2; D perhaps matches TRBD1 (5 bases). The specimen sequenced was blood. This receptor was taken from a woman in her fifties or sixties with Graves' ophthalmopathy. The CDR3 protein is CASSQDLVRGFYGYTF. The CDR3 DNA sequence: TGCGCCAGCAGCCAAGATCTGGTTCGGGGGTTTTATGGCTACACCTTC.